This T cell receptor (beta chain) was sequenced during a study of cytomegalovirus exposure and HLA in healthy donors. Data came from immunoSEQ multiplex PCR; TCRdb stores just in-frame clones and leaves some out. The profile shows around 200,000 clones, around 80% of them singletons. Study-wide points: First-cohort TCR clusters were later found to tend to co-occur in the 120 or so validation repertoires. Confirmation was obtained in vitro that a few CMV-associated chains are specific for CMV antigens.

V was shortened by 0 bases and J by 0 bases, with 8 bases between the two germline ends. This CDR3 has 16 residues. Germline-derived CDR1 and CDR2 are MGHRA and YSYEKL. Note on this clone: The antigen remains undetermined.

This TCR was recovered from a woman in her twenties or thirties in good health and CMV-seronegative. The rearrangement uses TRBV4-1 and TRBJ2-2; weak D call: TRBD1 (5 bases). Specimen: PBMCs. Written as DNA, the CDR3 is TGCGCCAGCAGCCAAGAATTGGGGCCGAACACCGGGGAGCTGTTTTTT. This sequence encodes CASSQELGPNTGELFF.